The 30 T cell receptor beta chains listed next were all sequenced from one sample in a study of blood T cell repertoires in COVID-19. Sequenced by immunoSEQ multiplex PCR; TCRdb stores in-frame clones only, minus some. The sample yields roughly 99,000 clones, roughly 90% seen once. Sample: peripheral blood. The source of these receptors is a man aged 40-55 years with active or convalescent COVID-19.

V is TRBV4-1 and J is TRBJ1-6; 10 bases map to TRBD1. Germline V lookup: CDR1 MGHRA, CDR2 YSYEKL. The length of the CDR3 is 15 residues. The trim removed 6 bases at V and 4 bases at J, leaving 3 bases unmatched. CDR3 coding DNA: TGCGCCAGCAGGCGACAGGGGGCTTATAATTCACCCCTCCACTTT. This codes for CASRRQGAYNSPLHF.

This clone was seen once. The chain joins TRBV7-2 to TRBJ2-3, with D unresolved. V lost 1 base, J lost 11 bases, and 16 bases lay in between. Germline V CDR1 and CDR2: SGHTA, FQGNSA. The CDR3 is 14 amino acids. CDR3 nucleotide sequence: TGTGCCAGCAGCTTAGGTTTGAAGAGTCCGATGCAGTATTTT. It codes for CASSLGLKSPMQYF.

The gene calls are TRBV28 and TRBJ2-1, with 10 nucleotides matching TRBD2. The V gene's germline CDR1 is MDHEN and CDR2 SYDVKM. Trimming removed 5 bases from V and 0 bases from J; junction bases left unmatched: 4. The CDR3 runs 16 residues. Written as DNA, the CDR3 is TGTGCCAGCAGTCGCTTAGCGGGGGGCTCCTACAATGAGCAGTTCTTC. Its protein product is CASSRLAGGSYNEQFF.

This clone turned up a few times. The rearrangement uses TRBV7-2 and TRBJ2-1, with 7 positions matching TRBD2. V was pared by 6 bases and J by 6 bases, with 8 bases of the junction left unmatched. Germline assignment: CDR1 SGHTA and CDR2 FQGNSA. This CDR3 region has 14 residues. CDR3 sequence: CASRGLVNLNEQFF. The DNA for the CDR3 is TGTGCCAGCAGAGGACTAGTAAATCTCAATGAGCAGTTCTTC.

This clone was found a few times. The genes are TRBV7-9 and TRBJ2-7, with 11 positions matching TRBD2. The length of the CDR3 is 19 residues. V gave up 1 base and J gave up 3 bases; unmatched junction bases: 14. Germline V gives CDR1 SEHNR, CDR2 FQNEAQ (reference sequence). In nucleotides, the CDR3 is TGTGCCAGCAGCTTAGAAAGGCTAGCGGGAGGCCTCGAGAACTACGAGCAGTACTTC. Protein sequence: CASSLERLAGGLENYEQYF.

The CDR3 DNA follows: TGTGCCAGCAGCTTAGGGTTAGTGTTCTACGAGCAGTACTTC. It encodes CASSLGLVFYEQYF. This chain links TRBV7-2 with TRBJ2-7; no reliable D call. CDR1 is SGHTA and CDR2 is FQGNSA in the germline V gene. This CDR3 has 14 residues. Trimming stripped 1 base from V and 3 bases from J, with 10 bases between.

CDR3 sequence reads: CATKDTFTTGELFF. The CDR3 nucleotides are TGTGCCACCAAAGACACGTTTACCACCGGGGAGCTGTTTTTT. This rearrangement joins TRBV15 to TRBJ2-2; D is unclear. Looked up from germline, CDR1 is LNHNV and CDR2 is YYDKDF (reference sequence). Deletions cut 7 bases from V and 4 bases from J, with 13 bases between. The length of the CDR3 is 14 residues.

A remark on this clone: This sample includes further DNA sequences coding for the same CDR3. This chain links TRBV4-1 with TRBJ1-1, with 7 bases fitting TRBD1. The V segment lost 0 bases and the J segment 4 bases; nucleotides outside the gene matches: 2. This CDR3 has 14 residues. CDR1 MGHRA and CDR2 YSYEKL come from the germline V gene. The CDR3 is CASSQDSGGTEAFF. Written as DNA, the CDR3 is TGCGCCAGCAGCCAAGATTCAGGGGGCACTGAAGCTTTCTTT.

This chain uses TRBV10-3 with TRBJ2-7; no reliable D call. CDR1 and CDR2 from the germline V gene are ENHRY and SYGVKD. The CDR3 runs 11 residues. V lost 5 bases and J lost 2, with 4 bases in between. The CDR3 DNA reads TGTGCCATCAGTCAGACCTACGAGCAGTACTTC. Its protein is CAISQTYEQYF.

CDR3 DNA sequence: TGTGCCAGCAGTTCGCTCGGGACAGGGGGCTCATTTACCCATGGCTACACCTTC. Its translation is CASSSLGTGGSFTHGYTF. V is TRBV28 and J is TRBJ1-2, with TRBD1 matching over 12 bases. Looked up from germline, CDR1 is MDHEN and CDR2 is SYDVKM. The CDR3 has 18 residues. The V and J ends lost 4 bases and 6 bases, in that order; junction bases with no gene match: 15.

The rearrangement joins TRBV12-2 to TRBJ2-3; TRBD2 reflects the table's D call only, with no check against the DNA. TRBV12-2 has pseudogene status. There are 12 residues in the CDR3. CDR3 coding DNA: TGTGCAAGTCGTCCTTATTCCCATACGCAGTATTTT. It yields the protein CASRPYSHTQYF.

The V gene is TRBV28, the J gene TRBJ1-5; TRBD1 matches at 10 bases. From germline, CDR1 is MDHEN and CDR2 SYDVKM. The ends lost 4 bases at V and 7 bases at J; junction bases unmatched: 1. This CDR3 has 13 residues. CDR3 coding DNA: TGTGCCAGCAGTTGGACAGGGGGGCAGCCCCAGCATTTT. Translated: CASSWTGGQPQHF.

This clone was observed a handful of times. The chain has TRBV3-1 (or the pseudogene TRBV3-2) and TRBJ2-1; TRBD2 matches at 10 bases. Trimming cost V 1 base and J 9 bases; bases outside gene matches: 15. This CDR3 region has 18 residues. CDR1 and CDR2 (germline): LGHDT, YNNKEL (reference sequence). The CDR3 DNA reads as TGTGCCAGCAGCCAAGTTCTAGGGCAGCTAGCGGGAGCGGGTGAGCAGTTCTTC. Protein product: CASSQVLGQLAGAGEQFF.

The rearrangement uses TRBV25-1 and TRBJ2-1; TRBD2 aligns across 9 bases. V lost 5 bases to trimming and J lost 6 bases; unmatched junction nucleotides: 14. This CDR3 is built from 17 residues. Germline V gene sequence: CDR1 MGHDK, CDR2 SYGVNS. The CDR3 DNA reads TGTGCCAGCAGTACCGCAACCGGGACTAGCTTTTCCAATGAGCAGTTCTTC. It specifies CASSTATGTSFSNEQFF.

The chain employs TRBV18 and TRBJ2-1; D not certain. Germline V gene lookup returns CDR1 KGHSH and CDR2 LQKENI. The CDR3 contains 13 residues. Deletions cut 2 bases from V and 7 bases from J, with 9 bases between. The CDR3 sequence: CASSPGVRNEQFF. The CDR3 DNA reads TGTGCCAGCTCACCAGGAGTCAGAAATGAGCAGTTCTTC.

The chain carries TRBV2 and TRBJ2-7, with 10 bases fitting TRBD2. The CDR3 runs 15 residues. CDR1 is SNHLY, CDR2 FYNNEI, per germline. The trim removed 5 bases at V and 0 bases at J, leaving 4 bases unmatched. The chain's CDR3 is CASSPSGSPSYEQYF. DNA for the CDR3: TGTGCCAGCAGTCCTAGCGGGAGCCCCTCCTACGAGCAGTACTTC. Supplemented by reference TRBV2 and TRBJ2-7, the full variable domain reads EPEVTQTPSHQVTQMGQEVILRCVPISNHLYFYWYRQILGQKVEFLVSFYNNEISEKSEIFDDQFSVERPDGSNFTLKIRSTKLEDSAMYFCASSPSGSPSYEQYFGPGTRLTVT.

V gene TRBV27 combines with J gene TRBJ1-1, with TRBD1 matching 9 bases. The CDR3 is made up of 14 amino acids. Germline CDR1 MNHEY, CDR2 SMNVEV (reference sequence). V dropped 0 bases and J dropped 9; count of bases not matched to a gene: 5. The CDR3 loop reads CASSLSGQGTKAFF. The CDR3 bases are TGTGCCAGCAGTTTATCGGGACAGGGAACCAAAGCTTTCTTT.

The V gene is TRBV30, the J gene TRBJ2-1; TRBD1 matches at 11 bases. Germline V CDR1 and CDR2: GTSNPN, SVGIG (reference sequence). The CDR3 length is 14 residues. V shed 4 bases, J shed 10 bases, and the junction held 9 bases outside the gene matches. CDR3 sequence (DNA): TGTGCCTGGACGATTGGGACAGGGGGGTCCGAGCAGTTCTTC. This gives the protein CAWTIGTGGSEQFF. The complete variable domain, with remaining parts taken from reference TRBV30 and TRBJ2-1, reads SQTIHQWPATLVQPVGSPLSLECTVEGTSNPNLYWYRQAAGRGLQLLFYSVGIGQISSEVPQNLSASRPQDRQFILSSKKLLLSDSGFYLCAWTIGTGGSEQFFGPGTRLTVL.

This clone was found a few times. The V and J genes are TRBV7-3 and TRBJ2-5, with D possibly being TRBD1 (6 bases). Trimming cost V 4 bases and J 5 bases, with 14 bases left between them. The CDR3 has 14 amino acids. Germline V gives CDR1 SGHTA, CDR2 FQGTGA. CDR3 DNA sequence: TGTGCCAGCAGCTCCGGACAGTCGTCGGAGACCCAGTACTTC. It encodes CASSSGQSSETQYF.

J is TRBJ1-4 and V is TRBV7-2; D is possibly TRBD1 (6 bases). V was clipped by 3 bases and J by 7 bases, with 15 bases between them. Germline-derived CDR1 and CDR2 are SGHTA and FQGNSA. This CDR3 comprises 15 residues. Here the CDR3 reads CASSLQQGRGEKLFF. The CDR3 DNA sequence: TGTGCCAGCAGCTTGCAACAGGGTCGCGGTGAAAAACTGTTTTTT.

This clone appeared once. The genes are TRBV5-4 and TRBJ2-7; 11 positions match TRBD2. The CDR3 contains 15 residues. V lost 4 bases, J lost 0 bases, and 3 bases stayed unmatched. The germline gives CDR1 SGHNT, CDR2 YYREEE (reference sequence). In DNA form, the CDR3 reads TGTGCCAGCAGCGTGACTAGCGGGGCCTCCTACGAGCAGTACTTC. Its translation is CASSVTSGASYEQYF.

The sample holds one count of this clone. The chain carries TRBV3-1 (or the pseudogene TRBV3-2) and TRBJ2-5, with TRBD2 identical over 7 bases. The CDR3 runs to 16 residues. Germline V gene sequence: CDR1 LGHDT, CDR2 YNNKEL (reference sequence). With V trimmed by 0 bases and J by 4 bases, 8 bases remained unmatched. For the CDR3, the DNA is TGTGCCAGCAGCCAAGATGGGGGGGGGAGTCGAGAGACCCAGTACTTC. Translated: CASSQDGGGSRETQYF.

The V and J genes are TRBV6-5 and TRBJ1-5; tentative D call: TRBD1 (5 bases). Germline assignment: CDR1 MNHEY and CDR2 SVGAGI. The V and J ends lost 4 bases and 6 bases respectively, with 13 bases between them. The CDR3 is 14 residues long. The CDR3, as DNA: TGTGCCAGCAGTTTAGGGCAGGGCCCTCAGCCCCAGCATTTT. Encoded protein: CASSLGQGPQPQHF.

The chain links TRBV2 to TRBJ2-1; TRBD2 aligns across 10 bases. CDR3 length: 14 amino acids. Germline assignment: CDR1 SNHLY and CDR2 FYNNEI. The V and J ends lost 7 bases and 4 bases, in that order; junction bases with no gene match: 4. The CDR3 bases are TGTGCCAGCACTACTAGCGGGATTTACAATGAGCAGTTCTTC. Translation gives CASTTSGIYNEQFF.

This clone was observed a single time. The rearrangement links TRBV19 to TRBJ1-1, with unresolved D. The germline CDR1 and CDR2 sequences are LNHDA and SQIVND (reference sequence). Trimming removed 0 bases from V and 0 bases from J, with 8 bases in between. The length of the CDR3 is 15 residues. The CDR3, as DNA: TGTGCCAGTAGTATAGATTTCGGAGTGAACACTGAAGCTTTCTTT. As protein: CASSIDFGVNTEAFF.

This sequence joins TRBV10-3 and TRBJ2-7, with 13 positions matching TRBD2. The CDR3 is 13 amino acids. CDR1 ENHRY and CDR2 SYGVKD come from the germline V gene. The ends lost 10 bases at V and 6 bases at J; junction bases unmatched: 6. For the CDR3, the DNA is TGTGCCACCATACGACTAGCGGGAGGCGAGCAGTACTTC. This gives the protein CATIRLAGGEQYF.

The V call is TRBV27, the J call TRBJ1-2; 10 positions match TRBD1. V shed 4 bases and J 4 bases; nucleotides not matched to a gene: 3. Germline CDR1 reads MNHEY; CDR2 reads SMNVEV (reference sequence). This CDR3 contains 14 residues. The CDR3 nucleotides are TGTGCCAGCAGTTGGGACAGGGGTACCTATGGCTACACCTTC. Its protein is CASSWDRGTYGYTF.

This clone was seen only a few times. The chain is built from TRBV28 and TRBJ1-2; 9 bases are shared with TRBD1. The length of the CDR3 is 14 residues. Trimming removed 5 bases from V and 7 bases from J; junction bases left unmatched: 8. Germline lookup yields CDR1 MDHEN and CDR2 SYDVKM. The DNA for the CDR3 is TGTGCCAGCAGTGCAAGGACAGGGGAGGGTGGCTACACCTTC. This encodes CASSARTGEGGYTF.

The genes are TRBV11-3 and TRBJ1-2, with D unresolved. The CDR3 sequence is 15 residues long. Germline CDR1 SGHNT, CDR2 YENEEA. Deletions cut 3 bases from V and 1 base from J, with 12 bases between. The CDR3, as DNA: TGTGCCAGCAGCTTTCGTCTGAGATATAACTATGGCTACACCTTC. Translating it yields CASSFRLRYNYGYTF.

The chain is built from TRBV10-3 and TRBJ2-7; D might be TRBD2 (5 bases). The germline CDR1 and CDR2 sequences are ENHRY and SYGVKD. The CDR3 totals 14 residues. The V end was cut by 3 bases, the J end by 3 bases, with 12 bases between. CDR3 amino acids: CAISDGVAGYEQYF. CDR3 nucleotide sequence: TGTGCCATCAGTGATGGGGTGGCGGGCTACGAGCAGTACTTC.